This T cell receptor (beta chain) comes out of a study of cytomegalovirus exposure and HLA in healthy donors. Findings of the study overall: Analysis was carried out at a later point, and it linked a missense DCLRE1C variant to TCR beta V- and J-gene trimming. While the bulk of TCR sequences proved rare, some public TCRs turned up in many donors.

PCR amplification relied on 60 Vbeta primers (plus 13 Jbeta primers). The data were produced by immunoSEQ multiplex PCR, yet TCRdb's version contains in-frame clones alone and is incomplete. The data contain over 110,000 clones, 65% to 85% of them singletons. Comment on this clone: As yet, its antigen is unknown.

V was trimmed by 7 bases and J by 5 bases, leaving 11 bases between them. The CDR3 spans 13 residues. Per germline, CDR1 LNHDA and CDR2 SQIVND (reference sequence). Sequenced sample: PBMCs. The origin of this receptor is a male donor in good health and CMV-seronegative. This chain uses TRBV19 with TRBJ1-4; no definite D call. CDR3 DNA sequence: TGTGCCAGTACGGCCCGGAGAAATGAAAAACTGTTTTTT. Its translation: CASTARRNEKLFF.